This entry features one T cell receptor (beta chain) sequence. This entry comes from a study of cytomegalovirus exposure and HLA in healthy donors. Use of 60 Vbeta and 13 Jbeta primers characterized the PCR. Data came from immunoSEQ multiplex PCR; TCRdb stores just in-frame clones and leaves some out. The sample includes about 65,000 clones, around three quarters of them seen just once. V lost 0 bases to trimming and J lost 6 bases, with 11 bases between them. The CDR3 has 14 amino acids. CDR1 and CDR2 from the germline V gene are SGHRS and YFSETQ. The sequence derives from a woman under 40 in good health and CMV-seronegative. The source material was PBMCs. The V gene is TRBV5-1, the J gene TRBJ2-3; D not resolved. The CDR3 sequence: CASSLGLAADTQYF. DNA of the CDR3: TGCGCCAGCAGCTTGGGATTAGCAGCGGATACGCAGTATTTT.